Listed here are 25 T cell receptor beta chains from one sample, sequenced in a study of blood T cells in healthy people across ages. A sample-barcoded 5' primer and a J-beta primer mix were used in a second PCR of about 7 to 12 cycles. TCRdb reanalysed the 5' RACE reads using MiXCR and keeps one entry per CDR3 protein. The data show some 1 million distinct CDR3 sequences, 35% to 55% seen once. The sample comprised blood. These receptors all stem from a woman aged 55-70 years in good health.

This clonotype was seen more than once but under ten times. V and J are TRBV12-3 or TRBV12-4 and TRBJ2-1; 9 bases align to TRBD2. The CDR3 runs to 18 residues. V trimming: 1 base; J trimming: 6 bases; junction bases outside the gene matches: 13. The CDR3 here is CASSLVGLAGSSSNEQFF. The CDR3 nucleotides are TGTGCCAGCAGTTTAGTTGGTCTAGCGGGATCTTCGTCCAATGAGCAGTTCTTC.

The chain recombines TRBV20-1 with TRBJ2-1, with 11 positions matching TRBD2. Unmatched junction bases numbered 4, after V lost 5 bases and J lost 7 bases. CDR1 DFQATT and CDR2 SNEGSKA come from the germline V gene (reference sequence). The CDR3 runs 13 residues. The CDR3 here is CSAPTSGRNEQFF. The DNA for the CDR3 is TGCAGTGCTCCTACTAGCGGGAGAAATGAGCAGTTCTTC.

This chain uses TRBV18 with TRBJ2-7; D is ambiguous. The CDR3 consists of 13 residues. From germline, CDR1 is KGHSH and CDR2 LQKENI. Trimming took off 4 bases at V and 3 bases at J, with 10 bases between the two ends. DNA for the CDR3: TGTGCCAGCTCACTACAATCCGACTACGAGCAGTACTTC. This translates into CASSLQSDYEQYF.

The rearrangement joins TRBV10-2 to TRBJ1-1, with 12 nucleotides matching TRBD1. J gave up 7 bases and V 4 bases, and 7 bases lay outside the gene matches. Per the germline V gene, CDR1 is WSHSY and CDR2 is SAAADI. CDR3 length: 15 amino acids. CDR3 sequence (DNA): TGCGCCAGCAGTGTTTTGGGGACAGGGGGCGGTGAAGCTTTCTTT. As protein: CASSVLGTGGGEAFF.

This clonotype was found once. The chain has TRBV29-1 and TRBJ2-5; 7 bases are shared with TRBD2. The CDR3 sequence is 14 residues long. Trimming removed 3 bases from V and 5 bases from J; junction bases left unmatched: 9. Per germline, CDR1 SQVTM and CDR2 ANQGSEA. For the CDR3, the DNA is TGCAGCGTTGATGGAGCCGGGAGGATGGAGACCCAGTACTTC. Encoded protein: CSVDGAGRMETQYF.

This sequence joins TRBV20-1 and TRBJ2-4; 8 positions agree with TRBD1. This CDR3 region has 12 residues. V shed 3 bases, J shed 13 bases, and the junction held 8 bases outside the gene matches. Germline values: CDR1 DFQATT, CDR2 SNEGSKA (reference sequence). The CDR3 bases are TGCAGTGCTAGGGGACAGGTAGGAGAGCAGTACTTC. Residues: CSARGQVGEQYF.

This clonotype was picked up a small number of times. V gene TRBV6-5 combines with J gene TRBJ1-6, with a tentative D call TRBD1 (6 bases). V lost 8 bases, J lost 7 bases, and 9 bases lay in between. This CDR3 has 12 residues. Germline V gene sequence: CDR1 MNHEY, CDR2 SVGAGI. This chain's CDR3 is CASWTANSPLHF. The CDR3 coding sequence is TGTGCCAGCTGGACAGCCAATTCACCCCTCCACTTT.

V usage is TRBV29-1 and J usage is TRBJ2-1, with TRBD1 matching over 7 bases. This CDR3 comprises 12 residues. The germline gives CDR1 SQVTM, CDR2 ANQGSEA. Trimming took 4 bases from V and 9 from J; bases not matched to a gene: 6. This CDR3 is CSVVEGAGEQFF. The CDR3 DNA is TGCAGCGTTGTAGAGGGGGCAGGTGAGCAGTTCTTC.

This clonotype occurred many times. This sequence joins TRBV12-3 or TRBV12-4 and TRBJ1-2; D is perhaps TRBD1 (5 bases). V lost 5 bases and J lost 8, with 9 bases in between. CDR3 size: 11 residues. The CDR3 nucleotides are TGTGCCAGCAGTCCAGGGTCGGGCTACACCTTC. This encodes CASSPGSGYTF.

This chain links TRBV2 with TRBJ2-7; no definite D call. Germline CDR1 reads SNHLY; CDR2 reads FYNNEI. The CDR3 runs to 13 residues. The V end was cut by 4 bases, the J end by 2 bases, with 9 bases between. The CDR3 spells CASSVYGAYEQYF. DNA for the CDR3: TGTGCCAGCAGTGTTTACGGAGCCTACGAGCAGTACTTC.

The V and J genes are TRBV3-1 and TRBJ2-1; D gene ambiguous. V lost 5 bases and J lost 0, with 11 bases in between. The length of the CDR3 is 15 residues. CDR1 is LGHDT, CDR2 YNNKEL, per germline (reference sequence). The CDR3 sequence: CASSEYSSSYNEQFF. The CDR3 nucleotides are TGTGCCAGCAGCGAATACTCGAGCTCCTACAATGAGCAGTTCTTC.

The CDR3 nucleotides read TGTGCCAGCAGACCCTCAGGTGGCAGGGGGTCTCACGAGCAGTACTTC. Encoded protein: CASRPSGGRGSHEQYF. This chain uses TRBV6-5 with TRBJ2-7; 7 bases fit TRBD1. The CDR3 runs 16 residues. The J segment lost 5 bases and the V segment lost 6 bases, leaving 16 bases of the junction unmatched. Germline values: CDR1 MNHEY, CDR2 SVGAGI.

There are a few counts of this clonotype. The genes are TRBV6-2 or TRBV6-3 and TRBJ2-7; no definite D call. Germline loops: CDR1 MNHEY, CDR2 SVGEGT. This CDR3 is 14 amino acids long. The V end lost 4 bases, the J end lost 0 bases, and 10 bases lay between the germline ends. CDR3 sequence: CASSFTVNSYEQYF. The CDR3 DNA is TGTGCCAGCAGTTTCACCGTGAACTCCTACGAGCAGTACTTC.

A single count supports this clonotype. CDR3 in amino acids: CASSPSSHTDTQYF. The CDR3 DNA is TGTGCCAGCAGTCCCTCCTCCCACACAGATACGCAGTATTTT. The V and J genes are TRBV12-3 or TRBV12-4 and TRBJ2-3, with D hard to call. V lost 5 bases, J lost 2 bases, and 11 bases lay in between. The CDR3 loop spans 14 amino acids.

V usage is TRBV27 and J usage is TRBJ2-4; D is unclear. The J call may be wrong; the DNA end is better matched by TRBJ2-7. The CDR3 totals 10 residues. Germline assignment: CDR1 MNHEY and CDR2 SMNVEV (reference sequence). The CDR3 sequence: CASGINEQYF. CDR3 sequence (DNA): TGTGCCAGCGGAATCAACGAGCAGTACTTC.

This clonotype has a handful of counts. This sequence joins TRBV6-5 and TRBJ2-7; D unclear. The CDR3 has 15 amino acids. Trimming took 6 bases from V and 0 from J, leaving 15 bases between them. Germline loops: CDR1 MNHEY, CDR2 SVGAGI. CDR3 in DNA: TGTGCCAGCAGACCCACTGCGTTCCGCTCCTACGAGCAGTACTTC. Protein: CASRPTAFRSYEQYF.

This clonotype was seen a few times. The genes are TRBV25-1 and TRBJ1-1; no definite D call. The CDR3 is 13 amino acids. Looked up from germline, CDR1 is MGHDK and CDR2 is SYGVNS. Between the trimmed V and J ends, which lost 8 bases and 1 base, there was a span of 11 bases. This CDR3 is CASRPTENTEAFF. The DNA for the CDR3 is TGTGCCAGCCGCCCTACAGAGAACACTGAAGCTTTCTTT. The whole variable domain, filled in from reference TRBV25-1 and TRBJ1-1, reads EADIYQTPRYLVIGTGKKITLECSQTMGHDKMYWYQQDPGMELHLIHYSYGVNSTEKGDLSSESTVSRIRTEHFPLTLESARPSHTSQYLCASRPTENTEAFFGQGTRLTVV.

V gene TRBV7-2 combines with J gene TRBJ2-5; maybe TRBD1 (5 bases). Deletions cut 5 bases from V and 5 bases from J, with 15 bases between. CDR3 length: 14 amino acids. Germline CDR1 reads SGHTA; CDR2 reads FQGNSA. The CDR3, as DNA: TGTGCCAGCAGCCGTTGGGGCTCCAAGGAGACCCAGTACTTC. This codes for CASSRWGSKETQYF.

This clonotype was counted ten times or more. CDR3 in DNA: TGTGCCAGCAGTTACGGGGGAGCAGGGGACTATGGCTACACCTTC. Its translation: CASSYGGAGDYGYTF. The chain has TRBV6-6 and TRBJ1-2; D possibly corresponds to TRBD1 (6 bases). Between the trimmed V and J ends, which lost 2 bases and 3 bases, there was a span of 13 bases. Germline CDR1 and CDR2: MNHNY and SVGAGI (reference sequence). The CDR3 consists of 15 residues.

The table lists this clonotype with a few counts. V usage is TRBV5-1 and J usage is TRBJ2-3, with 14 nucleotides matching TRBD2. The CDR3 has 16 amino acids. V was clipped by 4 bases and J by 6 bases; unmatched bases: 7. In germline, CDR1 is SGHRS, CDR2 YFSETQ. In DNA form, the CDR3 reads TGCGCCAGCAGCCCGACTAGCGGGAGGGCCGGGGATACGCAGTATTTT. This gives the protein CASSPTSGRAGDTQYF.

The table lists this clonotype with a few counts. This chain connects TRBV7-2 to TRBJ2-1, with 12 bases identical to TRBD2. Germline lookup yields CDR1 SGHTA and CDR2 FQGNSA. The CDR3 has 17 residues. The V and J ends lost 4 bases and 4 bases, in that order; junction bases with no gene match: 8. CDR3 loop: CASSSRSGLAGYNEQFF. Written as DNA, the CDR3 is TGTGCCAGCAGCTCCCGGAGCGGACTAGCGGGATACAATGAGCAGTTCTTC.

V usage is TRBV5-4 and J usage is TRBJ2-3; no definite D call. The CDR3 length is 16 residues. Germline CDR1 reads SGHNT; CDR2 reads YYREEE (reference sequence). Trimming took off 0 bases at V and 6 bases at J, with 17 bases between the two ends. The CDR3 spells CASSLAGIAKTDTQYF. CDR3 sequence (DNA): TGTGCCAGCAGCTTGGCCGGTATAGCAAAGACGGATACGCAGTATTTT.

The gene calls are TRBV5-6 and TRBJ1-1; 12 bases line up with TRBD1. V lost 2 bases and J lost 4; bases outside the gene matches: 9. The CDR3 covers 17 residues. CDR1 and CDR2 from the germline V gene are SGHDT and YYEEEE. CDR3 nucleotide sequence: TGTGCCAGCAGCTTCGTCCGGGACAGGGGGCACGGCACTGAAGCTTTCTTT. Its translation: CASSFVRDRGHGTEAFF.

This clonotype was detected only once. An end of the junction does not agree with germline; a read error may underlie this. The chain has TRBV11-2 and TRBJ2-1, with D possibly being TRBD2 (6 bases). CDR1 and CDR2 from the germline V gene are SGHAT and FQNNGV. This CDR3 is built from 14 residues. The CDR3, as DNA: TGTGTCAGCAGCTTAGCTTCGGGGGTCCATGAGCAGTTCTTC. Protein: CVSSLASGVHEQFF.

This clonotype was counted between two and nine times. This chain uses TRBV10-3 with TRBJ2-7; weak D call: TRBD2 (5 bases). CDR3 length: 16 residues. Per germline, CDR1 ENHRY and CDR2 SYGVKD. Trimming pared 4 bases from V and 1 base from J, leaving 17 bases between. CDR3 bases: TGTGCCATCAGTGGGCATCCGGAGGACTTATCCTACGAGCAGTACTTC. Protein sequence: CAISGHPEDLSYEQYF.